The present T cell receptor (beta chain) was sequenced within a study of shared clonotypes between healthy human individuals. The repertoire was sequenced with immunoSEQ multiplex PCR; TCRdb's copy has only in-frame clones and lacks some. The sample lists some 2,500,000 clones; about 90% were seen once. The ends lost 2 bases at V and 6 bases at J; junction bases unmatched: 6. Germline loops: CDR1 LGHNA, CDR2 YSLEER. The CDR3 runs to 15 residues. V usage is TRBV4-3 and J usage is TRBJ2-4, with 8 positions matching TRBD2. The sample was naive CD4+ T cells from PBMCs. The subset here: CD45RA+ positively selected. This clonotype originated in a man between 18 and 29 years old in good health. Some clones in this sample may be carry-over from other donors' samples. CDR3: CASSQSSGPGNIQYF. The CDR3 region has the DNA TGCGCCAGCAGCCAATCTAGCGGGCCTGGAAACATTCAGTACTTC.